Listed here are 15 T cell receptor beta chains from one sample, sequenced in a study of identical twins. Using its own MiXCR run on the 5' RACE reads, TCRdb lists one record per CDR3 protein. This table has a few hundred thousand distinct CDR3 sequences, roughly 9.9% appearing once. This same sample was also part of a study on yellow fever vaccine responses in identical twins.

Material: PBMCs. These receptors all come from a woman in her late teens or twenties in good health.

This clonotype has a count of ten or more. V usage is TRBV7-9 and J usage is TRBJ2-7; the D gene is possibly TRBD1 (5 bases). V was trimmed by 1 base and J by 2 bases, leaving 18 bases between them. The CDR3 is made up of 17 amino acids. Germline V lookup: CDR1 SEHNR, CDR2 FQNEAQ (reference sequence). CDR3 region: CASSLEVTGHAPYEQYF. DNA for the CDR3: TGTGCCAGCAGCTTAGAGGTTACAGGACACGCACCCTACGAGCAGTACTTC. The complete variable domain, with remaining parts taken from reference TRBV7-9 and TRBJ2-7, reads DTGVSQNPRHKITKRGQNVTFRCDPISEHNRLYWYRQTLGQGPEFLTYFQNEAQLEKSRLLSDRFSAERPKGSFSTLEIQRTEQGDSAMYLCASSLEVTGHAPYEQYFGPGTRLTVT.

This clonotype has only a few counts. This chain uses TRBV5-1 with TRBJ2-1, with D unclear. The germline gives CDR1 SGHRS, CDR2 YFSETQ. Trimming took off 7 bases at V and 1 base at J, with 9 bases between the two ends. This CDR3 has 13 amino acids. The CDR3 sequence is CASQSVSYNEQFF. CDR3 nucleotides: TGCGCCAGCCAGTCGGTATCCTACAATGAGCAGTTCTTC.

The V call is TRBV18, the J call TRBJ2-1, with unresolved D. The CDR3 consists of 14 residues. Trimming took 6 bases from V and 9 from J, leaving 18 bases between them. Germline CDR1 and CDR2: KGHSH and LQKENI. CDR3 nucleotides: TGTGCCAGCTCGGCTAATGATGGGCGCGGTGAGCAGTTCTTC. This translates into CASSANDGRGEQFF.

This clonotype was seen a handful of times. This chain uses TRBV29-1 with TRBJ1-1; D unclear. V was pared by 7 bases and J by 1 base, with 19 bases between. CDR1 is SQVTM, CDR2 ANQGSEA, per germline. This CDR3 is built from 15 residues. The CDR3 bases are TGCAGCGCCACACTTCTGAGGACGGCGAACACTGAAGCTTTCTTT. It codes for CSATLLRTANTEAFF.

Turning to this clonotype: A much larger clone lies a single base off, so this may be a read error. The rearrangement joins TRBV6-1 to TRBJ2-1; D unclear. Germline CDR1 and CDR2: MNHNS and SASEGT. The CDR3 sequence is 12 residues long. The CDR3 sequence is CASSRYWDEQIF. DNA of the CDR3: TGTGCCAGCAGCCGATACTGGGATGAGCAGATCTTC.

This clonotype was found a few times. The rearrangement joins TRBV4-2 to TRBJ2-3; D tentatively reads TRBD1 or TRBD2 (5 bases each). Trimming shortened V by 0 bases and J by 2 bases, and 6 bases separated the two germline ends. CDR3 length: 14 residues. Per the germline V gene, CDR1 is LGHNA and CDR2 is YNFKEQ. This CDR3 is CASSQDGTTDTQYF. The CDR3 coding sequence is TGTGCCAGCAGCCAAGATGGGACCACAGATACGCAGTATTTT.

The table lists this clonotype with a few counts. The CDR3 loop reads CSVVGETQYF. As DNA, the CDR3 is TGCAGCGTTGTGGGAGAGACCCAGTACTTC. V gene TRBV29-1 combines with J gene TRBJ2-5; D remains unclear. Trimming took off 4 bases at V and 4 bases at J, with 4 bases between the two ends. The CDR3 consists of 10 residues. Germline CDR1 is SQVTM and CDR2 is ANQGSEA.

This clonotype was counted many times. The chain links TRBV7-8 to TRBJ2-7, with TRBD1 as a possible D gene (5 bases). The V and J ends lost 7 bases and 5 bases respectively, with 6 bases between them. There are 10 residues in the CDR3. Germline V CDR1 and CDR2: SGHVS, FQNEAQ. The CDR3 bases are TGTGCCAGCATGGGGCACGAGCAGTACTTC. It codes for CASMGHEQYF.

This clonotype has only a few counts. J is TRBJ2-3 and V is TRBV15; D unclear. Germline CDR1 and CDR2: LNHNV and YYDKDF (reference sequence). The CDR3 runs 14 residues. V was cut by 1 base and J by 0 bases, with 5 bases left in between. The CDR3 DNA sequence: TGTGCCACCAGCAGAGCGGGTAGCACAGATACGCAGTATTTT. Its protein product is CATSRAGSTDTQYF.

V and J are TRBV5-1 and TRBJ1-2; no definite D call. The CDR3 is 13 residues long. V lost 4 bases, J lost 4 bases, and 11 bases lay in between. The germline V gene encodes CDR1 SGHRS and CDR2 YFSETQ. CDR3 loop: CASSGILGYGYTF. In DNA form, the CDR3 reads TGCGCCAGCAGCGGCATTCTCGGCTATGGCTACACCTTC. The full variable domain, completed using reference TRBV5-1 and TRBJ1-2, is KAGVTQTPRYLIKTRGQQVTLSCSPISGHRSVSWYQQTPGQGLQFLFEYFSETQRNKGNFPGRFSGRQFSNSRSEMNVSTLELGDSALYLCASSGILGYGYTFGSGTRLTVV.

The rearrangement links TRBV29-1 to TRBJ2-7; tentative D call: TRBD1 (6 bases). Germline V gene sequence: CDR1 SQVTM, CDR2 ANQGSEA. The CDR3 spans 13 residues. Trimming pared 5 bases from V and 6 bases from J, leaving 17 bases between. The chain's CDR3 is CSVRTGSSIEQYF. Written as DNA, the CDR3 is TGCAGCGTTCGTACAGGGTCGTCAATCGAGCAGTACTTC.

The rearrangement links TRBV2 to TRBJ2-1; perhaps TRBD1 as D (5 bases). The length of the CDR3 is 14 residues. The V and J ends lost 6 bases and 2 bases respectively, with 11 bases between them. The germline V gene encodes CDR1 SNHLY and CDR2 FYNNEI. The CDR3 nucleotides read TGTGCCAGCAGGCAGACAGCCACCTACAATGAGCAGTTCTTC. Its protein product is CASRQTATYNEQFF.

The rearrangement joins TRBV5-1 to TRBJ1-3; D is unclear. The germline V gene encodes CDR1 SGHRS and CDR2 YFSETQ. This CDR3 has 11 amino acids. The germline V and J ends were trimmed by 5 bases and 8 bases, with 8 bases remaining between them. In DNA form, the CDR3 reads TGCGCCAGCAGAAGGACGGACACCATATATTTT. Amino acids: CASRRTDTIYF.

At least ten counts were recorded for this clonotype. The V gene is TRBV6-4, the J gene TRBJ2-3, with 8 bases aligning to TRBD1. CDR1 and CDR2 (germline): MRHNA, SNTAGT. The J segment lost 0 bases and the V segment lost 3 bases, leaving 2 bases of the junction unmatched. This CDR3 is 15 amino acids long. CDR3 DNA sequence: TGTGCCAGCAGTGAACAGGGGGGAAGCACAGATACGCAGTATTTT. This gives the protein CASSEQGGSTDTQYF.

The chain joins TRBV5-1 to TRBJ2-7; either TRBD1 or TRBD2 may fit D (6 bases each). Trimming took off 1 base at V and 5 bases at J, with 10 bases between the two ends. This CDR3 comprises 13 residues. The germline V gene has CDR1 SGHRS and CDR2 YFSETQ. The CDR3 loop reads CASSLTGAHEQYF. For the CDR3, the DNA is TGCGCCAGCAGCTTGACGGGGGCCCACGAGCAGTACTTC.